One and the same sample provided the 11 T cell receptor beta chains below, sequenced in a study of blood T cell repertoires in COVID-19. Using immunoSEQ multiplex PCR, the repertoire was profiled, and TCRdb retains in-frame clones only, with some absent. The sample shows tens of thousands of clones, approximately 78% of them seen only once. The sample taken for sequencing was peripheral blood. These receptors came from a woman of 80 years or more with active or convalescent COVID-19.

The rearrangement uses TRBV3-1 (or the pseudogene TRBV3-2) and TRBJ1-2, with D possibly matching TRBD1 (6 bases). Between the trimmed V and J ends, which lost 2 bases and 4 bases, there was a span of 11 bases. CDR1 is LGHDT, CDR2 YNNKEL, per germline (reference sequence). The CDR3 consists of 14 residues. The CDR3 DNA follows: TGTGCCAGCAGCCAAACATCAGGGGTCTATGGCTACACCTTC. This sequence encodes CASSQTSGVYGYTF.

The J gene is TRBJ2-1, the V gene TRBV13, with 7 bases fitting TRBD2. CDR1 PRHDT and CDR2 FYEKMQ come from the germline V gene (reference sequence). J lost 0 bases, V lost 5 bases, and 16 bases had no gene match. CDR3 length: 19 residues. The CDR3, as DNA: TGTGCCAGCAGCGGCGGGAGTAGCCATGGGCCTAGCTCCTACAATGAGCAGTTCTTC. It is translated as CASSGGSSHGPSSYNEQFF. Full variable domain (remainder filled in from reference TRBV13 and TRBJ2-1): AAGVIQSPRHLIKEKRETATLKCYPIPRHDTVYWYQQGPGQDPQFLISFYEKMQSDKGSIPDRFSAQQFSDYHSELNMSSLELGDSALYFCASSGGSSHGPSSYNEQFFGPGTRLTVL.

In this sample, this clone turned up once. At one boundary the junction diverges from the germline segment, which might be a read error. The V and J genes are TRBV7-7 and TRBJ2-5; TRBD1 agrees at 7 bases. The CDR3 has 14 residues. Germline V gene sequence: CDR1 SSHAT, CDR2 FNYEAQ (reference sequence). The CDR3, as DNA: TGTGCTAGCAGCCACGGATCAGGGGGAGAGACCCAGTACTTC. Protein sequence: CASSHGSGGETQYF.

In this sample, this clone turned up a few times. This chain uses TRBV11-2 with TRBJ1-6; D uncertain. The CDR3 covers 15 residues. Germline V gene data show CDR1 as SGHAT and CDR2 as FQNNGV. V dropped 1 base and J dropped 10 bases, with 14 bases sitting between them. CDR3 in amino acids: CASSLAAGGRSPLHF. The CDR3 DNA is TGTGCCAGCAGCTTAGCAGCGGGAGGAAGATCACCCCTCCACTTT.

The V call is TRBV5-1, the J call TRBJ2-1; 9 positions match TRBD2. This CDR3 has 15 residues. V was pared by 6 bases and J by 5 bases, with 9 bases of the junction left unmatched. CDR1 and CDR2 from the germline V gene are SGHRS and YFSETQ. In nucleotides, the CDR3 is TGCGCCAGCATCTACCTCCCTAGCGGGGACAATGAGCAGTTCTTC. Its protein is CASIYLPSGDNEQFF.

This clone has just one count. The V call is TRBV15, the J call TRBJ1-3; D unclear. Trimming left V 0 bases short and J 7 bases short, with 7 bases between. This CDR3 region has 13 residues. Germline V gene data show CDR1 as LNHNV and CDR2 as YYDKDF (reference sequence). The CDR3 reads CATSRDIGNTIYF. In DNA, the CDR3 is TGTGCCACCAGCAGAGACATCGGGAACACCATATATTTT.

J is TRBJ2-7 and V is TRBV13, with TRBD1 identical over 10 bases. Trimming took 5 bases from V and 6 from J; bases not matched to a gene: 16. The CDR3 is 17 residues long. Germline V gives CDR1 PRHDT, CDR2 FYEKMQ (reference sequence). CDR3 sequence reads: CASSPTGGHGFSREQYF. The CDR3 region has the DNA TGTGCCAGCAGCCCGACAGGGGGCCACGGTTTTTCTCGCGAGCAGTACTTC.

The V gene is TRBV18, the J gene TRBJ2-7; no clear D gene. Germline V gene sequence: CDR1 KGHSH, CDR2 LQKENI. Deletions cut 3 bases from V and 0 bases from J, with 6 bases between. The CDR3 has 13 amino acids. The CDR3 DNA reads as TGTGCCAGCTCACCCCTAAACTCCTACGAGCAGTACTTC. This sequence encodes CASSPLNSYEQYF.

This chain connects TRBV7-8 to TRBJ2-2; 7 nucleotides line up with TRBD2. The germline V gene has CDR1 SGHVS and CDR2 FQNEAQ. This CDR3 has 14 amino acids. Trimming cost V 5 bases and J 7 bases; bases outside gene matches: 7. Written as DNA, the CDR3 is TGTGCCAGCAGCCCCCGGACTAGAATCGGGGAGCTGTTTTTT. Amino acid sequence: CASSPRTRIGELFF.

The CDR3: CASSLGPPSSGANVLTF. The CDR3 bases are TGTGCCAGCAGCTTAGGCCCGCCGAGTTCTGGGGCCAACGTCCTGACTTTC. The V gene is TRBV7-2, the J gene TRBJ2-6; the D is unclear. Trimming pared 1 base from V and 1 base from J, leaving 11 bases between. This CDR3 region has 17 residues. Per the germline V gene, CDR1 is SGHTA and CDR2 is FQGNSA.

This rearrangement joins TRBV6-1 to TRBJ2-7; 7 nucleotides align to TRBD2. This CDR3 region has 16 residues. The ends lost 0 bases at V and 1 base at J; junction bases unmatched: 6. Germline lookup yields CDR1 MNHNS and CDR2 SASEGT. The CDR3 region is CASSEAAGVRSYEQYF. The DNA for the CDR3 is TGTGCCAGCAGTGAAGCTGCGGGAGTACGTTCCTACGAGCAGTACTTC.